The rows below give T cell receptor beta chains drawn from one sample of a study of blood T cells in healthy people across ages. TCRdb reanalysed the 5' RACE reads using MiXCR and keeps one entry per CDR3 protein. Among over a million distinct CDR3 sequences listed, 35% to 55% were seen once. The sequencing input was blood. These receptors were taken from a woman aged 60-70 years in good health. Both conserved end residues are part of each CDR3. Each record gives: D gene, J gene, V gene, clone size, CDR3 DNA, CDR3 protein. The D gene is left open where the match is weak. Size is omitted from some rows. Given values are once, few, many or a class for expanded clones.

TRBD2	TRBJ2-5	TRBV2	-	TGTGCCAGCAGTGGGGCGACTACTAGCGGGCGCGGGTACAATGAGCAGTACTTC	CASSGATTSGRGYNEQYF
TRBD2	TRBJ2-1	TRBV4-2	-	TGTGCCAGCAGCCAAGGTTCCGGAGCGGGAGTTCGCTACAATGAGCAGTTCTTC	CASSQGSGAGVRYNEQFF
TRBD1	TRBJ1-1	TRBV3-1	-	TGTGCCAGCAGCGCCCGGGACAGGTGGAACACTGAAGCTTTCTTT	CASSARDRWNTEAFF
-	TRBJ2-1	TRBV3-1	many	TGTGCCAGCAGCCTTCTGATAAATGAGCAGTTCTTC	CASSLLINEQFF
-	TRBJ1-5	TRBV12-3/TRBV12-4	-	TGTGCCAGCAGTTTAGGGTCTGCAGGGTTTGGAGGGCCCCAGCATTTT	CASSLGSAGFGGPQHF
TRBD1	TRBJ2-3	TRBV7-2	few	TGTGCCAGCAGCATGCGACAGGGTGGCACAGATACGCAGTATTTT	CASSMRQGGTDTQYF
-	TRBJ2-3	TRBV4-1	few	TGCGCCTGCAGCCAAGATCTTTTCAGGTCCCCCACCCCAGATACGCAGTATTTT	CACSQDLFRSPTPDTQYF
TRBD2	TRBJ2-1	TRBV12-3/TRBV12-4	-	TGTGCCAGCAGTGGACTAGCCGAGCAGTTCTTC	CASSGLAEQFF
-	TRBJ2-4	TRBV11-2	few	TGTGCCAGCAGCTCCACACACGCGGTGGGAAACATTCAGTACTTC	CASSSTHAVGNIQYF
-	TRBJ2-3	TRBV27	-	TGTGCCAGCAGTTTAGCCGGTCCTGTCGCAGATACGCAGTATTTT	CASSLAGPVADTQYF
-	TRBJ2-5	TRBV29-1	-	TGCAGCGTTCTGACCCGAGAGACCCAGTACTTC	CSVLTRETQYF
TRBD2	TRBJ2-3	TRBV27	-	TGTGCCGGCAGTGCCCAACTAGCGGGAGGGCGGACAGATACGCAGTATTTT	CAGSAQLAGGRTDTQYF
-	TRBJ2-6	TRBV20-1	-	TGCAGTGCTAGTTTAGGGCCATCTGGGGCCAACGTCCTGACTTTC	CSASLGPSGANVLTF
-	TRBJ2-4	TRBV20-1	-	TGCAGTGCTAGGAACAGTATAGCCAAAAACATTCAGTACTTC	CSARNSIAKNIQYF
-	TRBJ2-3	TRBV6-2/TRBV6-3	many	TGTGCCAGCAGCGGGAAAAGCCTCTTTACAGATACGCAGTATTTT	CASSGKSLFTDTQYF
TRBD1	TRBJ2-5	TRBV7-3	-	TGTGCCAGCAGCTCCACCGGGACAGTGAGGCGGGAGACCCAGTACTTC	CASSSTGTVRRETQYF
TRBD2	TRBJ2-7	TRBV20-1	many	TGCAGTGCTAGAGACCCAACTAGCGGGACGGGCGAGCAGTACTTC	CSARDPTSGTGEQYF
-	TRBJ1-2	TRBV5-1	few	TGCGCCAGCAGCTTGGCGTCGACCGGCTACACCTTC	CASSLASTGYTF
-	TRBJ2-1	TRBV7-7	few	TGTGCCAGCAGCTTAGTGGGTGGAGGGGTGAATGAGCAGTTCTTC	CASSLVGGGVNEQFF
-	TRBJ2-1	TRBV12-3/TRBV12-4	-	TGTGCCAGCGGGTCAGGCTCTCATTCCTACAATGAGCAGTTCTTC	CASGSGSHSYNEQFF
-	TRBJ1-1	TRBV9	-	TGTGCCAGCAGCGTAGGGGGTGGACGAGTTGGGTTTGAAGCTTTCTTT	CASSVGGGRVGFEAFF
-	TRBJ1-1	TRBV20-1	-	TGCAGTGCTAGAGATCTCTTGTTTCCCCTAGAAGCTTTCTTT	CSARDLLFPLEAFF
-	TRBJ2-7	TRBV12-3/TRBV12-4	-	TGTGCCAGCAGGCCTTCGATGGGCAGGGGCAAGGACGAGCAGTACTTC	CASRPSMGRGKDEQYF
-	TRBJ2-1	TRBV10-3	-	TGTGCCATCAGTGAGAGAACCGGGACCCGTAACAATGAGCAGTTCTTC	CAISERTGTRNNEQFF
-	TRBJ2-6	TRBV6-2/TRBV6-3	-	TGCGCCAGCAGTTACAGCTGGGGGGCCGAACACTCTGGGGCCAACGTCCTGACTTTC	CASSYSWGAEHSGANVLTF
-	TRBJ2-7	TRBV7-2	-	TGTGCCAGCAGCTTAGGGCCCTCTAGAATGGGTTTGTCCTACGAGCAGTACTTC	CASSLGPSRMGLSYEQYF
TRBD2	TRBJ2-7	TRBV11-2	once	TGTGCCAGCAGCTTTTCCCTAGCGGGGCTCTCCTACGAGCAGTACTTC	CASSFSLAGLSYEQYF
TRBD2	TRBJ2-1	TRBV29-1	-	TGCAGCGTTGAAGATCCAAAAGCGGGAGGGCCAGGGCAGTTCTTC	CSVEDPKAGGPGQFF
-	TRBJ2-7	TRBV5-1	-	TGCGCCAGCAGCTTGTGGAGGGGGAGTTCCTACAATGAGCAGTACTTC	CASSLWRGSSYNEQYF